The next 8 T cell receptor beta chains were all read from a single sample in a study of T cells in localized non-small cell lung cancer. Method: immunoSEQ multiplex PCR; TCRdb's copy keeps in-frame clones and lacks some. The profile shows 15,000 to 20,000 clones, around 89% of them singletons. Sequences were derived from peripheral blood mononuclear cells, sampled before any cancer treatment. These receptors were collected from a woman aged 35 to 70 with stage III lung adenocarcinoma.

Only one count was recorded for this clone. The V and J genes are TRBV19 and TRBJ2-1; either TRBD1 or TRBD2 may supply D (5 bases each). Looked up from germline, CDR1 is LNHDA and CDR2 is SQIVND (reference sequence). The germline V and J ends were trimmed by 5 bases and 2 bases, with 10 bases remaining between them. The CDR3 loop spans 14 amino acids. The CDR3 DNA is TGTGCCAGTAGTTCGGGGCGGACCTACAATGAGCAGTTCTTC. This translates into CASSSGRTYNEQFF.

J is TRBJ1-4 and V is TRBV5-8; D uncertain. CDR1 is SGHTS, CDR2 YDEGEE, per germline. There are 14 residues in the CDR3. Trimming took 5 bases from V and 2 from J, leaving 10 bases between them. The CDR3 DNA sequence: TGTGCCAGCAGTCGGGGTATTACTAATGAAAAACTGTTTTTT. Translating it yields CASSRGITNEKLFF.

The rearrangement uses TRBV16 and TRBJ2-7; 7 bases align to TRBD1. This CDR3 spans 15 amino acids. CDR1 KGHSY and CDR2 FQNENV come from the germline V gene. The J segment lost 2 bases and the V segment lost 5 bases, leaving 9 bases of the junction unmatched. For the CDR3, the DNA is TGTGCCAGCAGCTATGCCAACAGGGGCACCTACGAGCAGTACTTC. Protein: CASSYANRGTYEQYF.

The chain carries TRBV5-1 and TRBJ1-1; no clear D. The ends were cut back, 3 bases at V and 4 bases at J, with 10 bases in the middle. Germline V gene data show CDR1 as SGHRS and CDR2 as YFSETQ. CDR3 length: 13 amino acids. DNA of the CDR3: TGCGCCAGCAGCTATGGAAGTGGCACTGAAGCTTTCTTT. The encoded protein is CASSYGSGTEAFF. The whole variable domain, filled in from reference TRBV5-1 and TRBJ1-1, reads KAGVTQTPRYLIKTRGQQVTLSCSPISGHRSVSWYQQTPGQGLQFLFEYFSETQRNKGNFPGRFSGRQFSNSRSEMNVSTLELGDSALYLCASSYGSGTEAFFGQGTRLTVV.

The DNA for the CDR3 is TGTGCTAGTGGTTTGGTACGAGGGTATTTTGAGCAGTTCTTC. The encoded protein is CASGLVRGYFEQFF. V gene TRBV12-5 combines with J gene TRBJ2-1; D perhaps matches TRBD2 (5 bases). Trimming stripped 0 bases from V and 9 bases from J, with 12 bases between. Germline V gives CDR1 LGHNT, CDR2 FRNRAP. The CDR3 covers 14 residues.

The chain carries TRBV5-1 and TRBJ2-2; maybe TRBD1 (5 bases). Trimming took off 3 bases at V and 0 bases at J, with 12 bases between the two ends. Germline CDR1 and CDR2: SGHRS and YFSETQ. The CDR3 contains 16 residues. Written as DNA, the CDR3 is TGCGCCAGCAGCTCGACAGTACCCGCGAACACCGGGGAGCTGTTTTTT. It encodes CASSSTVPANTGELFF.

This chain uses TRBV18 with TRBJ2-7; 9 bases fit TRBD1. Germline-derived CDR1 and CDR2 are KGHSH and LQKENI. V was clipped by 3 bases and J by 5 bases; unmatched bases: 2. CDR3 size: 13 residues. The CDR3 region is CASSPGTGNEQYF. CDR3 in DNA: TGTGCCAGCTCACCCGGGACAGGGAACGAGCAGTACTTC. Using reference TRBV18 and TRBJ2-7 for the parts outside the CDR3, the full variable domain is NAGVMQNPRHLVRRRGQEARLRCSPMKGHSHVYWYRQLPEEGLKFMVYLQKENIIDESGMPKERFSAEFPKEGPSILRIQQVVRGDSAAYFCASSPGTGNEQYFGPGTRLTVT.

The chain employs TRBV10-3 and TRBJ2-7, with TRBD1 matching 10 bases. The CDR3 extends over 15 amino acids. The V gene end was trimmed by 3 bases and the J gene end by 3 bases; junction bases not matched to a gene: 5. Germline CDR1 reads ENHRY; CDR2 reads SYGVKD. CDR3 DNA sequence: TGTGCCATCAGTGAACGGGACAGGGGACACTACGAGCAGTACTTC. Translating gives CAISERDRGHYEQYF.